Below, one T cell receptor beta chain is given with its context. What it binds is not known. Germline V CDR1 and CDR2: LGHNA, YNFKEQ. The CDR3 has 15 residues. The data belong to a study of T cell clusters in autoimmune cytopenias. Study outcomes and limitations: TRB repertoire shifts in secondary cytopenia and chronic lymphocytic leukemia mostly reflected lymphoma, not autoimmunity.

Each sample's input was roughly 250 ng genomic DNA, some 38,000 genome equivalents. TRB rearrangements were amplified by touch-down multiplex PCR with mixed TRB-A/B primers. One entry per CDR3 protein, without DNA, is what TCRdb gives after re-calling the multiplex PCR reads. The table for this sample gives some 11,000 distinct CDR3 sequences. The same sample was also studied in work on T cell repertoires in aging, cancer and after chemotherapy.

The chain is built from TRBV4-2 and TRBJ2-3; absent DNA, TCRdb's TRBD1 call cannot be checked. This sequence was found in a human donor in good health. Sequenced sample: peripheral blood. The CDR3 sequence is CANRPGSKLTDTQYF.